This T cell receptor (beta chain) derives from a study of T cells of healthy individuals. The germline V gene has CDR1 DFQATT and CDR2 SNEGSKA (reference sequence). The ends were cut back, 5 bases at V and 12 bases at J, with 17 bases in the middle. The CDR3 has 12 amino acids. This clonotype was seen many times. TCRdb re-analysed the 5' RACE reads in MiXCR, keeping a single row per CDR3 protein. The data contain nearly 100,000 distinct CDR3 sequences, 17% of them seen just once; the ten biggest clones take up 6.2%. This sequence was found in a human donor in good health. The rearrangement uses TRBV20-1 and TRBJ2-1; D might be TRBD1 or TRBD2, each matching 5 bases. Here the CDR3 DNA reads TGCAGTGCTCGGCAGGGTGATGGGGGGCAGTTCTTC. This sequence encodes CSARQGDGGQFF.